This T cell receptor (beta chain) was sequenced for a study of blood T cell repertoires in COVID-19. The method was immunoSEQ multiplex PCR; TCRdb's version includes in-frame clones alone and lacks a portion of them. The sample has roughly 81,000 clones, approximately 82% seen once. This CDR3 comprises 16 residues. V lost 5 bases to trimming and J lost 5 bases; unmatched junction nucleotides: 9. Germline V gene lookup returns CDR1 KGHDR and CDR2 SFDVKD. The rearrangement joins TRBV24-1 to TRBJ2-1, with 9 positions matching TRBD2. The clonotype originates from an elderly man with active or convalescent COVID-19. Source material: peripheral blood. The CDR3 DNA sequence: TGTGCCACCAGTGGGATAGCGGGAGACGGTAACAATGAGCAGTTCTTC. It is translated as CATSGIAGDGNNEQFF.